These T cell receptor beta chains were read from a single sample in a study of response to subunit inactivated influenza vaccine. TCRdb recomputed calls from the RT-PCR reads with MiXCR, one row per CDR3 protein. The repertoire has 800,000 or so distinct CDR3 sequences, about 20% of them found once; the top ten carry roughly 10%. The sequencing here drew on PBMCs from blood, taken less than 6 days after vaccination. These receptors came from a man aged 50 to 60 who received an inactivated influenza vaccine. The CDR3 runs from the conserved cysteine through the conserved F or W. A D gene is named only where the DNA matches it firmly. The size of a clone is reported for some rows only, either as once, few or many, or as a class for expanded clones.

d_call clone_size j_call v_call cdr3_aa cdr3_nt
TRBD2 few TRBJ2-1 TRBV7-6 CASSSYERGGYNEQFF TGTGCCAGCAGCTCATACGAGCGGGGGGGGTACAATGAGCAGTTCTTC
- few TRBJ1-1 TRBV7-9 CASRANEAFF TGTGCCAGTCGGGCAAATGAAGCTTTCTTT
TRBD2 few TRBJ2-2 TRBV20-1 CSARGISGKTGELFF TGCAGTGCTAGAGGAATTAGCGGGAAGACCGGGGAGCTGTTTTTT
- - TRBJ2-2 TRBV5-6 CASGRTGTNTGELFF TGTGCCAGCGGGAGAACAGGGACGAACACCGGGGAGCTGTTTTTT
- few TRBJ1-5 TRBV20-1 CSASGTNNQPQHF TGCAGTGCTAGCGGTACAAATAATCAGCCCCAGCATTTT
- - TRBJ2-2 TRBV20-1 CSVVGEANTGELFF TGCAGTGTTGTAGGGGAGGCTAACACCGGGGAGCTGTTTTTT
- - TRBJ2-7 TRBV6-1 CASSESLAEQYF TGTGCCAGCAGTGAATCATTGGCAGAGCAGTACTTC
- - TRBJ2-1 TRBV28 CASRDPTGSYYNEQFF TGTGCCAGCAGGGACCCGACAGGATCATACTACAATGAGCAGTTCTTC
- - TRBJ1-2 TRBV20-1 CSATTGTNGYGYTF TGCAGTGCAACCACCGGGACCAACGGCTATGGCTACACCTTC
- - TRBJ2-1 TRBV20-1 CSARRGSSSNEQFF TGCAGTGCTAGAAGGGGTAGCTCTTCCAATGAGCAGTTCTTC
TRBD1 few TRBJ1-6 TRBV12-3/TRBV12-4 CASSELQGGISPLHF TGTGCCAGCAGTGAGCTACAGGGGGGAATCTCACCCCTCCACTTT
- - TRBJ2-5 TRBV10-2 CASRARNQETQYF TGCGCCAGCCGGGCCCGAAACCAAGAGACCCAGTACTTC
- - TRBJ1-1 TRBV29-1 CSVEDVKGREAFF TGCAGCGTTGAGGATGTTAAGGGACGAGAAGCTTTCTTT
TRBD2 few TRBJ2-5 TRBV6-2/TRBV6-3 CASITTSGGRETQYF TGTGCCAGCATTACGACTAGCGGGGGCAGGGAGACCCAGTACTTC
TRBD1 - TRBJ2-7 TRBV19 CASSDRGASYEQYF TGTGCCAGTAGCGACAGGGGGGCGTCCTACGAGCAGTACTTC
TRBD1 few TRBJ1-5 TRBV12-3/TRBV12-4 CASSLATGALGQPQHF TGTGCCAGCAGTTTAGCTACAGGGGCCCTGGGACAGCCCCAGCATTTT
- - TRBJ1-2 TRBV9 CASSPYTGPGGYTF TGTGCCAGCAGCCCTTACACGGGGCCTGGCGGCTACACCTTC
TRBD1 - TRBJ2-1 TRBV19 CASTQTGEYNEQFF TGTGCCAGTACCCAGACAGGGGAGTACAATGAGCAGTTCTTC
- - TRBJ2-7 TRBV10-3 CAISTQGDEQYF TGTGCCATCAGTACACAGGGTGACGAGCAGTACTTC
TRBD2 - TRBJ2-7 TRBV6-2/TRBV6-3 CASSRGSGRYEQYF TGTGCCAGCAGTCGCGGGAGTGGGCGCTACGAGCAGTACTTC
- - TRBJ2-3 TRBV28 CASSRPSFRDTQYF TGTGCCAGCAGCCGCCCTAGCTTCCGAGATACGCAGTATTTT
- - TRBJ2-5 TRBV6-1 CASSPTRGGQETQYF TGTGCCAGCAGTCCGACTAGGGGGGGCCAAGAGACCCAGTACTTC
- - TRBJ2-5 TRBV5-1 CASSPSWGSDPWETQYF TGCGCCAGCAGCCCCAGCTGGGGTTCCGACCCCTGGGAGACCCAGTACTTC
- few TRBJ1-2 TRBV5-1 CASSLDGQSGYGYTF TGCGCCAGCAGCTTGGATGGACAGTCCGGATATGGCTACACCTTC
TRBD1 - TRBJ2-1 TRBV6-5 CASSYGRGPVGEQFF TGTGCCAGCAGTTACGGCAGGGGGCCGGTAGGTGAGCAGTTCTTC
- few TRBJ1-5 TRBV12-3/TRBV12-4 CASRAGNQPQHF TGTGCCAGCCGCGCAGGGAATCAGCCCCAGCATTTT
TRBD2 - TRBJ2-2 TRBV6-2/TRBV6-3 CASSYELATGELFF TGTGCCAGCAGTTATGAACTAGCGACCGGGGAGCTGTTTTTT
- few TRBJ2-7 TRBV28 CASTNGDEQYF TGTGCCAGCACCAATGGCGACGAGCAGTACTTC
TRBD2 - TRBJ2-3 TRBV24-1 CATGESSGGAGFTDTQYF TGTGCCACCGGTGAATCTAGCGGGGGGGCCGGTTTCACAGATACGCAGTATTTT
- few TRBJ1-1 TRBV6-5 CASSYRMSTEAFF TGTGCCAGCAGTTACCGAATGAGCACTGAAGCTTTCTTT
- - TRBJ1-2 TRBV10-3 CAIRGSGVGISGYTF TGTGCCATCAGGGGGTCAGGGGTCGGAATCTCTGGCTACACCTTC
- - TRBJ2-4 TRBV6-2/TRBV6-3 CASSYLGDIQYF TGTGCCAGCAGTTATTTGGGGGACATTCAGTACTTC
- - TRBJ1-2 TRBV24-1 CATSDPGLDNYGYTF TGTGCCACCAGTGATCCAGGGTTGGATAACTATGGCTACACCTTC
- few TRBJ2-7 TRBV4-1 CASSGSGSYEQYF TGCGCCAGCAGTGGTTCCGGATCCTACGAGCAGTACTTC
TRBD2 - TRBJ2-2 TRBV7-3 CASSTQAGRSTGELFF TGTGCCAGCAGCACACAAGCGGGGAGAAGCACCGGGGAGCTGTTTTTT
TRBD1 few TRBJ1-1 TRBV7-8 CASSSTYGTGGTEAFF TGTGCCAGCAGCTCGACCTACGGGACAGGGGGTACTGAAGCTTTCTTT
TRBD2 few TRBJ2-7 TRBV9 CASIERGPSYEQYF TGTGCCAGCATTGAGCGGGGGCCCTCCTACGAGCAGTACTTC
TRBD2 - TRBJ2-1 TRBV11-1 CASSSLWTSGRMYNEQFF TGTGCCAGCAGCTCTCTATGGACTAGCGGGAGGATGTACAATGAGCAGTTCTTC
TRBD2 - TRBJ2-7 TRBV5-1 CASSPGTSEYEQYF TGCGCCAGCAGCCCCGGGACTAGCGAGTACGAGCAGTACTTC
- few TRBJ2-5 TRBV20-1 CSASLPTRETQYF TGCAGTGCTAGTTTGCCCACTAGGGAGACCCAGTACTTC
TRBD1 - TRBJ2-7 TRBV24-1 CATSELTGSAYEQYF TGTGCCACCAGTGAGTTGACAGGGTCCGCCTACGAGCAGTACTTC
- - TRBJ1-1 TRBV5-1 CASSPLTNTEAFF TGCGCCAGCAGCCCGTTGACGAACACTGAAGCTTTCTTT
TRBD2 few TRBJ2-7 TRBV20-1 CSASQTSGGSYEQYF TGCAGTGCTAGCCAAACTAGCGGGGGAAGCTACGAGCAGTACTTC
TRBD1 - TRBJ1-2 TRBV12-3/TRBV12-4 CASVGTGTYGYTF TGTGCCAGCGTTGGGACAGGGACCTATGGCTACACCTTC
- - TRBJ2-7 TRBV7-2 CASSLEAGLTYEQYF TGTGCCAGCAGCTTAGAGGCGGGACTCACCTACGAGCAGTACTTC
- - TRBJ2-6 TRBV3-1 CASSHRGLTSSGANVLTF TGTGCCAGCAGCCATAGAGGGCTAACCTCCTCTGGGGCCAACGTCCTGACTTTC
TRBD2 - TRBJ2-2 TRBV5-5 CASSLLAGENTGELFF TGTGCCAGCAGCTTACTAGCGGGAGAGAACACCGGGGAGCTGTTTTTT
- few TRBJ1-4 TRBV7-2 CASSLAAGPNEKLFF TGTGCCAGCAGCTTAGCGGCGGGACCAAATGAAAAACTGTTTTTT
- - TRBJ1-2 TRBV27 CASSFGGLDGYTF TGTGCCAGCAGTTTTGGGGGGCTCGATGGCTACACCTTC
TRBD2 few TRBJ2-1 TRBV15 CATSRASSGAYNEQFF TGTGCCACCAGCAGAGCATCTAGCGGTGCCTACAATGAGCAGTTCTTC
TRBD2 - TRBJ2-2 TRBV7-2 CASSTSGRNTGELFF TGTGCCAGCAGTACCAGCGGGAGAAACACCGGGGAGCTGTTTTTT
- - TRBJ2-7 TRBV28 CASSSRRAVYEQYF TGTGCCAGCAGTTCCCGGCGAGCGGTTTACGAGCAGTACTTC
- few TRBJ2-1 TRBV10-3 CAITKKGGYNEQFF TGTGCCATCACCAAAAAGGGCGGCTACAATGAGCAGTTCTTC
- - TRBJ2-7 TRBV28 CASSLPRSRGAYEQYF TGTGCCAGCAGTCTCCCGAGGAGTCGAGGAGCCTACGAGCAGTACTTC
- many TRBJ2-7 TRBV20-1 CSAPRVRAYEQYF TGCAGTGCCCCTAGGGTCCGGGCCTACGAGCAGTACTTC
TRBD1 - TRBJ2-5 TRBV7-6 CASNRQGVETQYF TGTGCCAGCAATCGACAGGGGGTAGAGACCCAGTACTTC
TRBD1 - TRBJ2-2 TRBV6-2/TRBV6-3 CASRSGTGVTGELFF TGTGCCAGCAGATCCGGGACAGGGGTCACCGGGGAGCTGTTTTTT